These 7 T cell receptor beta chains originate from one sample sequenced in a study of read filtering for tumor transcriptome and immune sequencing. The library was built from approximately 400 ng RNA with molecular barcoded adaptors for alpha/delta and beta/gamma chains. TCRdb reprocessed the reads via MiXCR and lists one record per CDR3 protein. The data hold 15,000 to 20,000 distinct CDR3 sequences, with around 20% observed a single time. The sequencing input was a population of CD138-negative cells sorted from bone marrow. These receptors were obtained from a donor at least 40 years old with multiple myeloma.

This clonotype was seen many times. The genes are TRBV4-1 and TRBJ2-3, with TRBD2 matching over 7 bases. The CDR3 has 17 amino acids. The V gene's germline CDR1 is MGHRA and CDR2 YSYEKL. V lost 0 bases, J lost 4 bases, and 10 bases stayed unmatched. For the CDR3, the DNA is TGCGCCAGCAGCCAAGAGAGGACGGGAGGCAACGCAGATACGCAGTATTTT. Protein: CASSQERTGGNADTQYF.

This clonotype was observed a handful of times. V is TRBV24-1 and J is TRBJ2-1; no clear D. Germline assignment: CDR1 KGHDR and CDR2 SFDVKD. The CDR3 covers 17 residues. The V gene lost 3 bases and the J gene lost 1 base, with 15 bases spanning the gap. CDR3 bases: TGTGCCACCAGTGATAATTCGATGACCCGGTCCTACAATGAGCAGTTCTTC. This sequence encodes CATSDNSMTRSYNEQFF.

Concerning this clonotype: A much larger clone lies one base from this, so it may be a read error. V gene TRBV29-1 combines with J gene TRBJ1-1; tentative D call: TRBD1 (6 bases). V was shortened by 6 bases and J by 4 bases, with 18 bases between the two germline ends. The CDR3 has 14 residues. The germline gives CDR1 SQVTM, CDR2 ANQGSEA. CDR3 residues: CSVNAGEPITEAFF. CDR3 DNA sequence: TGCAGCGTGAACGCAGGGGAGCCGATCACTGAAGCTTTCTTT.

J is TRBJ1-5 and V is TRBV6-2 or TRBV6-3, with a tentative D call TRBD1 (6 bases). V lost 10 bases and J lost 4, with 11 bases in between. The CDR3 loop spans 12 amino acids. Germline values: CDR1 MNHEY, CDR2 SVGEGT. For the CDR3, the DNA is TGTGCCACCAGGACAGCGAATCAGCCCCAGCATTTT. The encoded protein is CATRTANQPQHF.

At least ten counts were recorded for this clonotype. V and J are TRBV18 and TRBJ2-3, with a possible D match to TRBD2 (6 bases). The germline V and J ends were trimmed by 6 bases and 2 bases, with 12 bases remaining between them. The CDR3 runs to 14 residues. Per the germline V gene, CDR1 is KGHSH and CDR2 is LQKENI. DNA of the CDR3: TGTGCCAGCTCCGGACTATTCTCCACAGATACGCAGTATTTT. Protein: CASSGLFSTDTQYF.

In this sample, this clonotype is medium-sized. The genes are TRBV11-2 and TRBJ2-2; TRBD2 might be the D (5 bases). CDR1 is SGHAT and CDR2 is FQNNGV in the germline V gene. V lost 5 bases and J 5 bases, leaving 9 bases between the germline ends. CDR3 length: 13 residues. For the CDR3, the DNA is TGTGCCAGCAGCCGTGAGCGGACCGGGGAGCTGTTTTTT. It codes for CASSRERTGELFF.

This clonotype was detected ten times or more. The chain combines TRBV27 with TRBJ1-2, with D unclear. This CDR3 comprises 15 residues. The V end was cut by 5 bases, the J end by 1 base, with 14 bases between. CDR1 MNHEY and CDR2 SMNVEV come from the germline V gene (reference sequence). CDR3 DNA: TGTGCCAGCAGTGTGGGTTATCCGATTAACTATGGCTACACCTTC. It is translated as CASSVGYPINYGYTF.